This T cell receptor beta chain derives from a study of PD-1 blockade in classical Hodgkin lymphoma. The ends were cut back, 3 bases at V and 9 bases at J, with 15 bases in the middle. Germline V gene sequence: CDR1 LNHDA, CDR2 SQIVND (reference sequence). The CDR3 spans 15 residues. Study-wide results and limits: While CD8+ TCR diversity did not rise significantly by C4D1, CD4+ TCR diversity did. Repertoire difference causes, possibly disease activity or prior therapy, remain undefined.

Libraries were prepared by immunoSEQ multiplex PCR; TCRdb keeps only in-frame clonotypes and omits some of them. This sample has more than 25,000 clones, with approximately 66% found just once. No patient escaped relapse after autologous stem cell transplantation, and brentuximab vedotin exposure varied. On this clone: Its antigen is still unknown.

The origin of this receptor is a human donor with classical Hodgkin lymphoma. The input for sequencing was peripheral blood mononuclear cells (PBMCs), taken before the second cycle of nivolumab. This chain uses TRBV19 with TRBJ1-6, with a weak D call TRBD1 (5 bases). CDR3 loop: CASSMTRDPSSPLHF. The DNA of the CDR3 is TGTGCCAGTAGTATGACTCGGGACCCCTCTTCACCCCTCCACTTT.